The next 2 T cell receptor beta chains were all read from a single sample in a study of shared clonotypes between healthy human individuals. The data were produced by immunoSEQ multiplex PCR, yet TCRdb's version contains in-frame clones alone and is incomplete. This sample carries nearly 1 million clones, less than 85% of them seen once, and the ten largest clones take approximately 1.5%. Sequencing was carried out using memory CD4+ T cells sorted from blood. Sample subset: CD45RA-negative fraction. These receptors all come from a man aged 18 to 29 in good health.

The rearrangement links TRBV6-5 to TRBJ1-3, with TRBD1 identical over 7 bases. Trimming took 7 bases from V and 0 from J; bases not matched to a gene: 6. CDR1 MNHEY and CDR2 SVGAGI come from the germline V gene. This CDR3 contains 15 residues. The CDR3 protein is CASNSDRRSGNTIYF. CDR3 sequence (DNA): TGTGCCAGCAACTCGGACAGGCGCTCTGGAAACACCATATATTTT.

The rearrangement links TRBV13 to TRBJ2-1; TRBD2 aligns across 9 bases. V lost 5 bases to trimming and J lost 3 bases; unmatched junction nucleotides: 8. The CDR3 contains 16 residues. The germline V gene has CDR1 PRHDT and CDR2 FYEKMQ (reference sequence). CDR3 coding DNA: TGTGCCAGCAGCATCTTAGCGGGAGCTGACTACAATGAGCAGTTCTTC. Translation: CASSILAGADYNEQFF.